This record looks at one TCR beta chain sequence and its context. The CDR3 has 14 residues. Trimming pared 0 bases from V and 0 bases from J, leaving 6 bases between. CDR1 is GTSNPN, CDR2 SVGIG, per germline (reference sequence). A multiplex PCR was run with 60 Vbeta primers and 13 Jbeta primers. The data were produced by immunoSEQ multiplex PCR, yet TCRdb's version contains in-frame clones alone and is incomplete. The table has about 94,000 clones, approximately 7.7% seen once. The data belong to a study of cytomegalovirus exposure and HLA in healthy donors. The clonotype comes from a man between 50 and 59 years old in good health and CMV-seronegative. V is TRBV30 and J is TRBJ1-3; D is unclear. Material: PBMCs. The chain's CDR3 is CAWSVPGSGNTIYF. The CDR3, as DNA: TGTGCCTGGAGTGTACCCGGCTCTGGAAACACCATATATTTT.